These 14 T cell receptor beta chains share one sample of origin, sequenced in a study of cytomegalovirus exposure and HLA in healthy donors. This table comes from immunoSEQ multiplex PCR, and its TCRdb copy is limited to in-frame clones, with some not included. The table shows around 150,000 clones, with more than 70% occurring only once. The sequenced sample was PBMCs. These receptors came from a man in his late teens or twenties in good health and CMV-seronegative.

V and J are TRBV13 and TRBJ2-2; the match to TRBD1 covers 7 bases. Germline assignment: CDR1 PRHDT and CDR2 FYEKMQ (reference sequence). This CDR3 has 14 residues. Trimming cost V 5 bases and J 3 bases; bases outside gene matches: 3. This CDR3 is CASSVGQYTGELFF. CDR3 nucleotide sequence: TGTGCCAGCAGCGTGGGACAGTACACCGGGGAGCTGTTTTTT. Full variable domain (missing parts from reference TRBV13 and TRBJ2-2): AAGVIQSPRHLIKEKRETATLKCYPIPRHDTVYWYQQGPGQDPQFLISFYEKMQSDKGSIPDRFSAQQFSDYHSELNMSSLELGDSALYFCASSVGQYTGELFFGEGSRLTVL.

This rearrangement joins TRBV29-1 to TRBJ1-1; tentatively, D is TRBD1 (6 bases). The CDR3 spans 13 residues. From germline, CDR1 is SQVTM and CDR2 ANQGSEA. The V end lost 4 bases, the J end lost 1 base, and 10 bases lay between the germline ends. The CDR3: CSVVQGQNTEAFF. The CDR3 nucleotides read TGCAGCGTTGTGCAGGGACAGAACACTGAAGCTTTCTTT.

The chain combines TRBV27 with TRBJ2-5; 8 nucleotides line up with TRBD1. J gave up 5 bases and V 5 bases, and 4 bases lay outside the gene matches. Germline V gene lookup returns CDR1 MNHEY and CDR2 SMNVEV (reference sequence). This CDR3 is built from 13 residues. In DNA form, the CDR3 reads TGTGCCAGCAGTACCAGACAGGGGGAGACCCAGTACTTC. This translates into CASSTRQGETQYF.

V and J are TRBV2 and TRBJ2-2; tentatively, D is TRBD2 (6 bases). V lost 6 bases, J lost 3 bases, and 20 bases lay in between. This CDR3 region has 17 residues. Germline V gives CDR1 SNHLY, CDR2 FYNNEI. CDR3 nucleotides: TGTGCCAGCAGGGAGGGGACCTCCTCGCGACACACCGGGGAGCTGTTTTTT. Translation: CASREGTSSRHTGELFF.

V is TRBV29-1 and J is TRBJ1-2; maybe TRBD1 (6 bases). Germline V gene lookup returns CDR1 SQVTM and CDR2 ANQGSEA. Between the trimmed V and J ends, which lost 6 bases and 12 bases, there was a span of 29 bases. The CDR3 has 15 amino acids. This chain's CDR3 is CSVTTPRGDKDRHTF. CDR3 coding DNA: TGCAGCGTCACAACCCCCAGGGGCGACAAGGACCGGCACACCTTC.

The chain employs TRBV6-5 and TRBJ2-7; no reliable D call. Germline CDR1 and CDR2: MNHEY and SVGAGI. CDR3 length equals 13 residues. V was clipped by 2 bases and J by 2 bases, with 7 bases between them. The CDR3 coding sequence is TGTGCCAGCAGTTACAGCGTTACCTACGAGCAGTACTTC. This gives the protein CASSYSVTYEQYF.

The rearrangement joins TRBV6-6 to TRBJ2-1; no reliable D call. CDR1 is MNHNY, CDR2 SVGAGI, per germline (reference sequence). The CDR3 is 11 residues long. Trimming removed 5 bases from V and 9 bases from J, with 8 bases in between. CDR3 region: CASSPLSEQFF. The DNA for the CDR3 is TGTGCCAGCAGTCCACTGAGTGAGCAGTTCTTC.

V and J are TRBV10-1 and TRBJ2-7; 8 positions agree with TRBD2. The CDR3 is 15 residues long. The germline gives CDR1 WNHNN, CDR2 SYGVQD (reference sequence). V trimming: 6 bases; J trimming: 7 bases; junction bases outside the gene matches: 14. The CDR3 region is CASSDEGGRPGEQYF. DNA of the CDR3: TGCGCCAGCAGCGACGAGGGCGGGAGGCCGGGGGAGCAGTACTTC.

The chain uses TRBV7-9 and TRBJ2-3, with 11 bases aligning to TRBD2. CDR3 size: 13 residues. V dropped 6 bases and J dropped 5; count of bases not matched to a gene: 1. The germline V gene has CDR1 SEHNR and CDR2 FQNEAQ (reference sequence). In nucleotides, the CDR3 is TGTGCCAGCAGGGGACTAGCGGTAGATACGCAGTATTTT. This gives the protein CASRGLAVDTQYF.

V gene TRBV29-1 combines with J gene TRBJ2-7; D might be TRBD1 (6 bases). The CDR3 is made up of 11 amino acids. The germline CDR1 and CDR2 sequences are SQVTM and ANQGSEA. The V and J ends lost 4 bases and 6 bases respectively, with 10 bases between them. DNA for the CDR3: TGCAGCGTTGTGGCCAGGGGCGAGCAGTACTTC. Protein: CSVVARGEQYF.

V usage is TRBV27 and J usage is TRBJ2-3, with D hard to call. The germline CDR1 and CDR2 sequences are MNHEY and SMNVEV (reference sequence). The CDR3 is 16 amino acids. With 0 bases removed from V and 2 bases from J, the gap between germline ends came to 12 bases. Written as DNA, the CDR3 is TGTGCCAGCAGTTTATCACAGATTCCACTCACAGATACGCAGTATTTT. Its translation: CASSLSQIPLTDTQYF.

The rearrangement links TRBV11-2 to TRBJ1-5; 9 bases match TRBD1. The CDR3 is 16 residues long. Trimming cost V 5 bases and J 0 bases; bases outside gene matches: 5. From germline, CDR1 is SGHAT and CDR2 FQNNGV. Here the CDR3 reads CASSPGTGNSNQPQHF. The CDR3 nucleotides are TGTGCCAGCAGCCCCGGGACAGGGAATAGCAATCAGCCCCAGCATTTT.

This rearrangement joins TRBV6-5 to TRBJ1-1; 9 bases agree with TRBD1. Germline trimming cut 7 bases from V and 5 bases from J; bases unmatched to any gene: 5. The germline V gene has CDR1 MNHEY and CDR2 SVGAGI. CDR3 length equals 13 residues. The CDR3 here is CASTYRGRTEAFF. Written as DNA, the CDR3 is TGTGCCAGCACGTACAGGGGGCGGACTGAAGCTTTCTTT.

The V call is TRBV7-8, the J call TRBJ2-5; no reliable D call. V lost 1 base and J lost 1, with 13 bases in between. Looked up from germline, CDR1 is SGHVS and CDR2 is FQNEAQ. The CDR3 extends over 16 amino acids. In DNA form, the CDR3 reads TGTGCCAGCAGCTTAGTCAGCACAGAACTCCAAGAGACCCAGTACTTC. Protein product: CASSLVSTELQETQYF.